The rows below give T cell receptor beta chains drawn from one sample of a study of shared clonotypes between healthy human individuals. Sequenced by immunoSEQ multiplex PCR; TCRdb stores in-frame clones only, minus some. This table holds approximately 980,000 clones, over 75% found once. Sequencing was carried out using memory CD4+ T cells sorted from blood. The receptors were sampled from a man between 18 and 29 years old in good health. CDR3s include the opening cysteine and the closing phenylalanine or tryptophan. A D gene is named only where the DNA matches it firmly. Clone sizes are given selectively: once, few, many, or a class where the clone is expanded.

j_call cdr3_length d_call clone_size v_call cdr3_nt cdr3_aa
TRBJ2-5 14 . . TRBV18 TGTGCCAGCTCACCACTGGGGGGCCAAGAGACCCAGTACTTC CASSPLGGQETQYF
TRBJ2-2 13 . few TRBV12-5 TGTGCTAGTGGCCGCCAAACCACCGGGGAGCTGTTTTTT CASGRQTTGELFF
TRBJ1-5 14 . . TRBV6-1 TGTGCCAGCAACACTATGGGGGGCAATCAGCCCCAGCATTTT CASNTMGGNQPQHF
TRBJ1-4 14 . . TRBV7-6 TGTGCCAGCAGCCCCGGGGTTATTCAGGAAAAACTGTTTTTT CASSPGVIQEKLFF
TRBJ1-1 13 . . TRBV14 TGTGCCAGCAGCCAGGGCAGCCTGGGGCAAGCTTTCTTT CASSQGSLGQAFF
TRBJ1-2 16 . . TRBV11-2 TGTGCCAGCAGCAATACCCCAGGGGTAGCTAACTATGGCTACACCTTC CASSNTPGVANYGYTF
TRBJ1-4 17 . once TRBV10-3 TGTGCCATCAGTGAGTCCCCTCAACCCACAACTAATGAAAAACTGTTTTTT CAISESPQPTTNEKLFF
TRBJ2-7 14 TRBD1 . TRBV5-1 TGCGCCAGCAAAAGGACAGGGGGAATGGACGAGCAGTACTTC CASKRTGGMDEQYF
TRBJ2-2 16 . once TRBV19 TGTGCCAGTATTGGGGACCCCCCGGGGGCCACCGGGGAGCTGTTTTTT CASIGDPPGATGELFF
TRBJ1-6 14 TRBD1 few TRBV5-1 TGCGCCAGCAGCCCCGGACAGGGGGGTTCACCCCTCCACTTT CASSPGQGGSPLHF
TRBJ2-1 13 TRBD2 few TRBV29-1 TGCAGCGTCCTCGGACTAGCGGGAGACGAGCAGTTCTTC CSVLGLAGDEQFF
TRBJ1-6 16 . . TRBV5-1 TGCGCCAGCAGCCAGGGGTTAACAGGGCCCCCTTCACCCCTCCACTTT CASSQGLTGPPSPLHF